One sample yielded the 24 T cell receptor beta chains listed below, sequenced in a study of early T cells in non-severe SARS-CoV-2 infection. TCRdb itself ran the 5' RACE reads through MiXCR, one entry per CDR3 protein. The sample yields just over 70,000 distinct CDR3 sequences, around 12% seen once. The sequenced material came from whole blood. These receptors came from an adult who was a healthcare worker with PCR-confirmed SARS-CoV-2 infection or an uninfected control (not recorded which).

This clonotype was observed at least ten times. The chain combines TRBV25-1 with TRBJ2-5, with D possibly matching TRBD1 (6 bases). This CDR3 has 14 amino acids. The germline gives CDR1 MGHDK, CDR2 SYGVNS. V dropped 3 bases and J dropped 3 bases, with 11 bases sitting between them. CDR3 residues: CASSEDRTKETQYF. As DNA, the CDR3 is TGTGCCAGCAGTGAGGACAGAACAAAAGAGACCCAGTACTTC. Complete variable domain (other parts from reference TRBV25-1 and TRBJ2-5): EADIYQTPRYLVIGTGKKITLECSQTMGHDKMYWYQQDPGMELHLIHYSYGVNSTEKGDLSSESTVSRIRTEHFPLTLESARPSHTSQYLCASSEDRTKETQYFGPGTRLLVL.

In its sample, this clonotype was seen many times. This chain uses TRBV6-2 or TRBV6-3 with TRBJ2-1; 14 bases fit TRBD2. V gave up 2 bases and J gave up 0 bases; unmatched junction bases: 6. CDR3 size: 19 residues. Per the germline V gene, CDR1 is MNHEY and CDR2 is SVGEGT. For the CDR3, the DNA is TGTGCCAGCAGTTACGGGGGACTAGCGGGGGCAAGCTCCTACAATGAGCAGTTCTTC. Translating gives CASSYGGLAGASSYNEQFF.

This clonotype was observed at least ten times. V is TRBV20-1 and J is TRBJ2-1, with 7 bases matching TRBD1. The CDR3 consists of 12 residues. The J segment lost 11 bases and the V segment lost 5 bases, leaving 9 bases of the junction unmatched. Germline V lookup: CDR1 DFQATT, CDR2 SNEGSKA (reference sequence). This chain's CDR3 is CSALKGASKQFF. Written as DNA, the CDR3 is TGCAGTGCTTTAAAGGGGGCCTCGAAGCAGTTCTTC.

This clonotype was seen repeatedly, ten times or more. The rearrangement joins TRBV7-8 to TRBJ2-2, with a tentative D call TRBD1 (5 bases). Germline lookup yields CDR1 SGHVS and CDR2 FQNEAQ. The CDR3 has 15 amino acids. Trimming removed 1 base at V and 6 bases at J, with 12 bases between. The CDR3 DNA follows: TGTGCCAGCAGCTTAGTCCAGGGAATGGCCGGGGAGCTGTTTTTT. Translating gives CASSLVQGMAGELFF.

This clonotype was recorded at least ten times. The CDR3 here is CASSLVGIQETQYF. CDR3 coding DNA: TGTGCCAGCAGCTTGGTCGGGATTCAAGAGACCCAGTACTTC. The rearrangement links TRBV5-6 to TRBJ2-5; the D gene is possibly TRBD2 (5 bases). With 0 bases removed from V and 2 bases from J, the gap between germline ends came to 8 bases. Per germline, CDR1 SGHDT and CDR2 YYEEEE. The CDR3 is 14 residues long.

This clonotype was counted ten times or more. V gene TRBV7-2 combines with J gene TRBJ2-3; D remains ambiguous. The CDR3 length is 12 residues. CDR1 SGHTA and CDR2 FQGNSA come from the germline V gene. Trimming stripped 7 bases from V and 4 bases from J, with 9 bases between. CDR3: CASKQTSDTQYF. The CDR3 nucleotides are TGTGCCAGCAAACAAACATCAGATACGCAGTATTTT.

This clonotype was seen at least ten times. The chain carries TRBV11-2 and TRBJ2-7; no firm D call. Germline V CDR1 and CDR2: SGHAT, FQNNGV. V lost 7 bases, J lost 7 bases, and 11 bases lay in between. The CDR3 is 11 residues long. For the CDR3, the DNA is TGTGCCAGCACCGCTGGATGGGAGCAGTACTTC. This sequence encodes CASTAGWEQYF. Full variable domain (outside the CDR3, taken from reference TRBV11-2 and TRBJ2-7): EAGVAQSPRYKIIEKRQSVAFWCNPISGHATLYWYQQILGQGPKLLIQFQNNGVVDDSQLPKDRFSAERLKGVDSTLKIQPAKLEDSAVYLCASTAGWEQYFGPGTRLTVT.

The CDR3 DNA reads as TGCGCCAGCAGCCAAACCCGGGACCCAAGAGAGACCCAGTACTTC. This codes for CASSQTRDPRETQYF. V usage is TRBV4-3 and J usage is TRBJ2-5; D is possibly TRBD1 or TRBD2 (5 bases each). The V and J ends lost 2 bases and 4 bases respectively, with 14 bases between them. The CDR3 is 15 residues long. The germline V gene encodes CDR1 LGHNA and CDR2 YSLEER.

The CDR3 DNA follows: TGTGCCAGCAGCAGCAACAACTATGGCTACACCTTC. This sequence encodes CASSSNNYGYTF. The rearrangement uses TRBV27 and TRBJ1-2; D not certain. Between the trimmed V and J ends, which lost 6 bases and 2 bases, there was a span of 7 bases. The CDR3 loop spans 12 amino acids. Germline V gives CDR1 MNHEY, CDR2 SMNVEV (reference sequence).

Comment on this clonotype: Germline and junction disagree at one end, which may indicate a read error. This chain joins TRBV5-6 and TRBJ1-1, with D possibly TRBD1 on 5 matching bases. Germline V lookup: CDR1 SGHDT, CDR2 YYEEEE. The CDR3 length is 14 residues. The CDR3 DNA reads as TGTGCCAGCAGCTTCACGGGACCCAACACTGAAGTTTTCTTT. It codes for CASSFTGPNTEVFF.

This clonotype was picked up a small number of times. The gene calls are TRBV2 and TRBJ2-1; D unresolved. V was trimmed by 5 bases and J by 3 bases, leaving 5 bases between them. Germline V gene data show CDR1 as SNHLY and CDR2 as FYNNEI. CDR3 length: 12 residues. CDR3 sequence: CASSPDYNEQFF. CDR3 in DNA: TGTGCCAGCAGTCCCGACTACAATGAGCAGTTCTTC.

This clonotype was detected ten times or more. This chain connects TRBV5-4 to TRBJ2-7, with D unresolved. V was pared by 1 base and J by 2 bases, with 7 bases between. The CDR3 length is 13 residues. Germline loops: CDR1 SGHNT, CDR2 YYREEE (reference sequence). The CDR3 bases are TGTGCCAGCAGCTTGCCAGGAACCTACGAGCAGTACTTC. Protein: CASSLPGTYEQYF.

The CDR3 nucleotides read TGTGCCAGCAGACTGACGCATAGGAGCTCCTACGAGCAGTACTTC. Translating it yields CASRLTHRSSYEQYF. The V call is TRBV6-5, the J call TRBJ2-7; D gene ambiguous. CDR1 and CDR2 (germline): MNHEY, SVGAGI. The V end lost 6 bases, the J end lost 0 bases, and 15 bases lay between the germline ends. This CDR3 has 15 amino acids.

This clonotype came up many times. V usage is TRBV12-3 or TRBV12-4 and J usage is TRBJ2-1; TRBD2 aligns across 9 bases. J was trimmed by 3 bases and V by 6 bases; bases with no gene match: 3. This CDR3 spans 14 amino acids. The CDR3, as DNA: TGTGCCAGCAGGGCGGGGGGGTTCTACAATGAGCAGTTCTTC. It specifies CASRAGGFYNEQFF.

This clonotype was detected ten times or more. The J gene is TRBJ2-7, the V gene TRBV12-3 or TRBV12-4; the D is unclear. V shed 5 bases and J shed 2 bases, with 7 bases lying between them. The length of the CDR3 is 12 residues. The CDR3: CASSPWTYEQYF. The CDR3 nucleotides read TGTGCCAGCAGTCCGTGGACCTACGAGCAGTACTTC.

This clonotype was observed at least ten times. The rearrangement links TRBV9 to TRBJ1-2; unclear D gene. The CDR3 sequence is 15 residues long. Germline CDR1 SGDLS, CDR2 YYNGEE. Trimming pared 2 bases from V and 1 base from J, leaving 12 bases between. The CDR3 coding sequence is TGTGCCAGCAGCGTCTCCTCTTCCCATAACTATGGCTACACCTTC. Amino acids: CASSVSSSHNYGYTF. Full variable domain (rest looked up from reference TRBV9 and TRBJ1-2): DSGVTQTPKHLITATGQRVTLRCSPRSGDLSVYWYQQSLDQGLQFLIQYYNGEERAKGNILERFSAQQFPDLHSELNLSSLELGDSALYFCASSVSSSHNYGYTFGSGTRLTVV.

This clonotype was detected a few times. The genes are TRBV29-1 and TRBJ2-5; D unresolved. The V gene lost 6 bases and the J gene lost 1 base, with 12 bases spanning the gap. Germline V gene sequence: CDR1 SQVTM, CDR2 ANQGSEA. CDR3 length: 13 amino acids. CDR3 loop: CSVLGRFQETQYF. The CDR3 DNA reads TGCAGCGTCTTAGGCCGGTTCCAAGAGACCCAGTACTTC.

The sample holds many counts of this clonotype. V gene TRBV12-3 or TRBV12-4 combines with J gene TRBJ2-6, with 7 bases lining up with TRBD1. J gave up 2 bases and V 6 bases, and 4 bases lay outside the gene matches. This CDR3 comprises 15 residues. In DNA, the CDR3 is TGTGCCAGCAGCCCCCAGGGGGCTGGGGCCAACGTCCTGACTTTC. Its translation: CASSPQGAGANVLTF.

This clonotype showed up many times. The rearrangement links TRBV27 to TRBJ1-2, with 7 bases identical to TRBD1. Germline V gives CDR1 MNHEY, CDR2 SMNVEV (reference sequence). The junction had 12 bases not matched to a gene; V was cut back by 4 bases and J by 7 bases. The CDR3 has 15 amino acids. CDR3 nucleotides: TGTGCCAGCAGTTCTGAACCGACAGGGTCCCCTGGCTACACCTTC. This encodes CASSSEPTGSPGYTF.

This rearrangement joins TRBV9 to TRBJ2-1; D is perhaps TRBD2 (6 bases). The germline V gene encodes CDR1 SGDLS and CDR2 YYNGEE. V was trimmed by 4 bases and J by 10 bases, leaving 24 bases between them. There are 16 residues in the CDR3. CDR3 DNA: TGTGCCAGCAGCCACCCGGAGGGGTGGTCCAGCCCGGAGCAGTTCTTC. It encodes CASSHPEGWSSPEQFF.

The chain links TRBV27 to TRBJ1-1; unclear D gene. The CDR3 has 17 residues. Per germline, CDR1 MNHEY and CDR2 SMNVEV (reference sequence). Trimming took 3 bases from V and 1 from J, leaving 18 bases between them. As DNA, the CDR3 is TGTGCCAGCAGTTTCGTCGTGGGTGGCGGGAAGAACACTGAAGCTTTCTTT. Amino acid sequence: CASSFVVGGGKNTEAFF.

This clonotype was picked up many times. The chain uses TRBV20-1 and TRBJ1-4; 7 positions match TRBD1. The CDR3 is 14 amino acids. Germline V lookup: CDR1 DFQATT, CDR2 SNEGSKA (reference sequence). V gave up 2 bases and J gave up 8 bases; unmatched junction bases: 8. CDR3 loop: CSARRTGGDEKLFF. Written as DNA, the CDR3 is TGCAGTGCTAGAAGGACAGGAGGCGACGAAAAACTGTTTTTT.

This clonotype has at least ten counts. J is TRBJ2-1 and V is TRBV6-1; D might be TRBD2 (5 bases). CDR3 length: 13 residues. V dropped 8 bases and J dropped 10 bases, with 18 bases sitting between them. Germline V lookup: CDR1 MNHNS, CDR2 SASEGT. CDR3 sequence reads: CASLFPSGREQFF. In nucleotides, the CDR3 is TGTGCCAGCCTTTTCCCGAGCGGACGAGAGCAGTTCTTC.

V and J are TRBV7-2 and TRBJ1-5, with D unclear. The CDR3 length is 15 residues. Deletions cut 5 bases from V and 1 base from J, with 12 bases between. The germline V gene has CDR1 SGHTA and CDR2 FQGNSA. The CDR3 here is CASSLARISNQPQHF. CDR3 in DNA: TGTGCCAGCAGCCTGGCACGGATCAGCAATCAGCCCCAGCATTTT. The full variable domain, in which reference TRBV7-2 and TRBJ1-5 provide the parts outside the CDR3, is GAGVSQSPSNKVTEKGKDVELRCDPISGHTALYWYRQSLGQGLEFLIYFQGNSAPDKSGLPSDRFSAERTGGSVSTLTIQRTQQEDSAVYLCASSLARISNQPQHFGDGTRLSIL.